The 11 T cell receptor beta chains listed next were all sequenced from one sample in a study of T cell responses to AZD1222 COVID-19 vaccine (dated by TCRdb to the early 2020s). The meaning of the sample's time point label: about 28 days (+/-7) after the second vaccine dose. The treatment or condition label, read with the paper, signifies: meningococcal conjugate vaccine given as trial control. Receptor libraries were prepared by the immunoSEQ multiplex PCR assay. Entries here come from immuneACCESS through TCRdb and include only in-frame sequences with V and J called. Some clones fail to appear in such tables; in the studies checked, an unresolved V gene covers under half of the shortfall, and the cause of the remainder is unknown. This sample holds roughly 100,000 clones; roughly 86% were observed only once. The ten largest clones represent 3% to 3.5% of the sample. This specimen consisted of peripheral blood, obtained 28 days after the second dose of the MenACWY control vaccine. Receptor source: an adult who received the MenACWY meningococcal vaccine as a control.

V and J are TRBV7-8 and TRBJ1-5; D is undetermined. With 5 bases removed from V and 3 bases from J, the gap between germline ends came to 20 bases. The CDR3 consists of 17 residues. CDR1 is SGHVS, CDR2 FQNEAQ, per germline. CDR3 sequence: CASSPPRRYGINQPQHF. In nucleotides, the CDR3 is TGTGCCAGCAGCCCCCCCAGACGGTACGGGATCAATCAGCCCCAGCATTTT.

This sequence joins TRBV7-2 and TRBJ2-2; D might be TRBD2 (5 bases). There are 16 residues in the CDR3. CDR1 and CDR2 from the germline V gene are SGHTA and FQGNSA. V was cut by 1 base and J by 1 base, with 10 bases left in between. The CDR3 reads CASSLVAGQNTGELFF. DNA for the CDR3: TGTGCCAGCAGCTTAGTGGCGGGCCAGAACACCGGGGAGCTGTTTTTT.

V gene TRBV28 combines with J gene TRBJ2-1; TRBD2 matches at 9 bases. Germline CDR1 MDHEN, CDR2 SYDVKM. CDR3 length: 14 amino acids. J gave up 3 bases and V 5 bases, and 2 bases lay outside the gene matches. CDR3 sequence reads: CASSAGGLYNEQFF. The CDR3 nucleotides read TGTGCCAGCAGTGCGGGGGGGCTCTACAATGAGCAGTTCTTC.

The gene calls are TRBV27 and TRBJ2-1; 10 bases map to TRBD1. The CDR3 loop spans 15 amino acids. Germline V CDR1 and CDR2: MNHEY, SMNVEV (reference sequence). V trimming: 6 bases; J trimming: 9 bases; junction bases outside the gene matches: 11. The CDR3 sequence: CASRTAGTGESEQFF. The CDR3 nucleotides read TGTGCCAGCAGGACCGCCGGGACAGGGGAGAGTGAGCAGTTCTTC.

V gene TRBV21-1 combines with J gene TRBJ2-1. TRBV21-1 is a pseudogene segment. CDR3 length: 15 amino acids. The CDR3 nucleotides read TGTGCCAGCAGCAAAGAGGGTAGGTCCGCGGATGAGCAGTTCTTC. Protein product: CASSKEGRSADEQFF.

This clone has just a few counts. The chain employs TRBV5-6 and TRBJ1-3; D remains ambiguous. The germline V gene has CDR1 SGHDT and CDR2 YYEEEE. The V end lost 2 bases, the J end lost 3 bases, and 12 bases lay between the germline ends. The CDR3 length is 15 residues. The CDR3 loop reads CASSFQGGLGNTIYF. The CDR3 DNA is TGTGCCAGCAGCTTCCAAGGCGGCCTTGGAAACACCATATATTTT. The whole variable domain, remainder taken from reference TRBV5-6 and TRBJ1-3, is DAGVTQSPTHLIKTRGQQVTLRCSPKSGHDTVSWYQQALGQGPQFIFQYYEEEERQRGNFPDRFSGHQFPNYSSELNVNALLLGDSALYLCASSFQGGLGNTIYFGEGSWLTVV.

The chain has TRBV19 and TRBJ2-1, with TRBD2 matching 14 bases. CDR1 is LNHDA and CDR2 is SQIVND in the germline V gene (reference sequence). This CDR3 has 17 amino acids. Germline trimming cut 6 bases from V and 9 bases from J; bases unmatched to any gene: 13. In nucleotides, the CDR3 is TGTGCCAGTAGCTCCCAGACTAGCGGGGGGGCCTGGGGTGAGCAGTTCTTC. It codes for CASSSQTSGGAWGEQFF.

The V call is TRBV18, the J call TRBJ2-2; D is undetermined. Germline V CDR1 and CDR2: KGHSH, LQKENI. The V end lost 4 bases, the J end lost 7 bases, and 19 bases lay between the germline ends. CDR3 size: 16 residues. CDR3 sequence reads: CASSQALARDGGELFF. Written as DNA, the CDR3 is TGTGCCAGCTCACAGGCGTTGGCCCGTGACGGCGGGGAGCTGTTTTTT.

The table lists this clone with a few counts. The chain couples TRBV6-1 to TRBJ1-1; D is unresolved. The CDR3 covers 15 residues. The V end was cut by 2 bases, the J end by 4 bases, with 14 bases between. Germline CDR1 reads MNHNS; CDR2 reads SASEGT. The CDR3 is CASSEIPAGSTEAFF. CDR3 in DNA: TGTGCCAGCAGTGAAATACCTGCGGGGAGCACTGAAGCTTTCTTT.

The J gene is TRBJ2-2, the V gene TRBV7-3, with D possibly matching TRBD1 (5 bases). With 5 bases removed from V and 6 bases from J, the gap between germline ends came to 10 bases. CDR1 is SGHTA, CDR2 FQGTGA, per germline. The CDR3 has 13 residues. The CDR3 region is CASSVQGAGELFF. The DNA for the CDR3 is TGTGCCAGCAGCGTTCAGGGCGCCGGGGAGCTGTTTTTT.

The J gene is TRBJ2-3, the V gene TRBV6-2 or TRBV6-3, with TRBD1 identical over 9 bases. After removal of 5 bases from V and 0 bases from J, the junction contained 3 bases not matched to a gene. The CDR3 consists of 15 residues. The germline V gene encodes CDR1 MNHEY and CDR2 SVGEGT. The CDR3 loop is CASSKDRGSTDTQYF. DNA of the CDR3: TGTGCCAGCAGTAAGGACAGGGGAAGCACAGATACGCAGTATTTT.